This paragraph covers one T cell receptor (beta chain) sequence. This clonotype came up many times. Its specific antigen is unknown. No base quality values were provided; no much bigger clone lies one nucleotide off. V is clipped by 4 bases and J by 5 bases, and the sequence between their germline boundaries is 9 bases long. Its CDR3 holds 12 amino acids, cysteine through phenylalanine. Of the read, only the CDR3 DNA is kept; its 36 bases are in frame from base 1. CDR1 SGHRS and CDR2 YFSETQ were looked up in the germline V gene. The data were obtained in a study of T-cell memory formation after mild COVID-19 (dated by TCRdb to the early 2020s). Concerning the study at large: TCR sequence clusters from the two donors were largely donor specific. The cohort comprised two young, previously healthy adult volunteers, one female and one male. Longitudinal TCRalpha and TCRbeta repertoire sequencing tracked T-cell clones expanding and contracting after mild COVID-19 in a couple of donors. Paper-wide results and their limitations: SARS-CoV-2 specificity of the second-wave clones peaking on day 37 was not confirmed. Contracting CD4+ clones were found mainly in CM and EM memory subsets, while CD8+ clones were enriched in EMRA. Some responding clones were detected in pre-infection memory, suggesting pre-existing cross-reactive memory T cells joined the SARS-CoV-2 response. From day 15 to 85, contracting clones showed balanced CD4/CD8 phenotypes, whereas a second wave of clones that expanded from day 15 to 37 leaned towards CD4+. Only two mild cases were covered by the study, and larger cohorts that include severe cases with pre-infection samples were considered necessary.

Sequenced on an Illumina NovaSeq 6000. TCRalpha and TCRbeta cDNA libraries were constructed by 5'RACE with constant-segment primers, with sample barcodes and unique molecular identifiers being introduced. Trizol reagent was used to extract RNA from every sample. Amplification of the libraries took two PCR steps, and the second step added a second sample barcode plus Illumina TruSeq adapters. Libraries were sequenced on an Illumina NovaSeq with 2 x 150 bp paired-end reads. From the authors' description of their analysis: The reads were demultiplexed and collapsed into UMI-guided consensus sequences using migec v1.2.7. With mixcr v2.1.11, UMI consensuses were aligned to TRA and TRB V and J templates and assembled into clonotypes. A clonotype was counted as expanded or contracted only if both edgeR and NoisET called the change significant, with noise models trained on biological replicates. For edgeR calls, a false discovery rate-adjusted p below 0.01 and a log2 fold-change threshold of 1 were applied. As an exploratory analysis of dynamics, max-normalized trajectories of the 1000 most abundant clonotypes were examined with PCA combined with hierarchical clustering. Separately sequenced CD4+ and CD8+ repertoires were used to assign the CD4 or CD8 phenotype of responding clones. TCRdb reprocessed the public reads (quality trimming at Q25 with fastp, clone calling with MiXCR) and kept in-frame beta chains. Here each entry gathers all rows of one CDR3 protein and keeps the most common genes and DNA. The V and J calls reflect TCRdb's pipeline rather than the authors' work. A total of fewer than 95,000 distinct CDR3 sequences appear in this sample, less than 15% of them only once. 39% of the sample rests with the top ten.

Ficoll-Paque density gradient centrifugation was the method used to isolate PBMCs. Sequenced sample: PBMCs or a T cell subset sorted from them (not recorded which). This receptor was taken from a young man who had mild COVID-19 (a few samples of this study predate the infection). The sample titles of this study are shuffled in the database, so cell type and time point are left out; the donor was told from shared clones. The V gene is TRBV5-1 and the J gene is TRBJ1-2; the D gene lacks a confident call. The CDR3 loop reads CASSDGGYGYTF. The nucleotide sequence is TGCGCCAGCAGCGACGGAGGTTATGGCTACACCTTC.